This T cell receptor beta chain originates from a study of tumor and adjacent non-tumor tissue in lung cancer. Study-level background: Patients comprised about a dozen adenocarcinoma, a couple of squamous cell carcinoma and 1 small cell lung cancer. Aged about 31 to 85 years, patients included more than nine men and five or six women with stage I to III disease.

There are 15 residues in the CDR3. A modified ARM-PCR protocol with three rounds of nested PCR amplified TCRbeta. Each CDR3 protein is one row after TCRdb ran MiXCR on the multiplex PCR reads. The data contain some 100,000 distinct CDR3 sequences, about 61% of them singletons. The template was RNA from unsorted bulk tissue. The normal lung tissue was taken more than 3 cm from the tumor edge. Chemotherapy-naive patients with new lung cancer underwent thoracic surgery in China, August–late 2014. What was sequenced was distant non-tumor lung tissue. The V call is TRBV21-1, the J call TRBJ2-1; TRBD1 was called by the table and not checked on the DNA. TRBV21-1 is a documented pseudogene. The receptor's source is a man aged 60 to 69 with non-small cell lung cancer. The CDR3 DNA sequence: TGTGCCAGCATACAGGGGGCGCGAACTTACAATGAGCAGTTCTTC. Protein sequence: CASIQGARTYNEQFF.